This T cell receptor (beta chain) was sequenced for a study of control samples from healthy donors and cancer patients. The V end lost 2 bases, the J end lost 7 bases, and 17 bases lay between the germline ends. The germline V gene has CDR1 MNHEY and CDR2 SVGAGI. The CDR3 is 15 amino acids. Method: immunoSEQ multiplex PCR; TCRdb's copy keeps in-frame clones and lacks some. This sample has about 20,000 clones; approximately 90% occur once, and the top ten carry 8% to 10%. Input material: PBMCs. This TCR was sampled from a woman in her sixties with head and neck cancer. V usage is TRBV6-5 and J usage is TRBJ1-1, with D possibly matching TRBD1 (5 bases). The CDR3 DNA reads as TGTGCCAGCAGTTACCAACCCGGCGGGGCGGGTGAAGCTTTCTTT. Translation gives CASSYQPGGAGEAFF.